Below, 20 T cell receptor beta chains from the same sample are listed, as sequenced in a study of T cell changes during pregnancy in multiple sclerosis. Sequenced by immunoSEQ multiplex PCR; TCRdb stores in-frame clones only, minus some. The sample holds approximately 58,000 clones, roughly 90% seen once. The material sequenced was CD4+ T cells from peripheral blood mononuclear cells, taken after pregnancy. The receptors originated from a female donor in good health, enrolled as a control in a pregnancy study.

The chain joins TRBV7-2 to TRBJ2-3; D gene unclear. Trimming pared 3 bases from V and 2 bases from J, leaving 3 bases between. Germline CDR1 is SGHTA and CDR2 is FQGNSA. The CDR3 consists of 12 residues. The CDR3 reads CASSFYTDTQYF. CDR3 DNA: TGTGCCAGCAGCTTTTACACAGATACGCAGTATTTT.

The chain recombines TRBV7-2 with TRBJ2-2; TRBD2 matches at 7 bases. The CDR3 has 16 amino acids. V lost 4 bases, J lost 4 bases, and 9 bases stayed unmatched. Germline CDR1 is SGHTA and CDR2 is FQGNSA. DNA for the CDR3: TGTGCCAGCAGCTCTTCTGGGGGGGGTATCACCGGGGAGCTGTTTTTT. Amino acids: CASSSSGGGITGELFF.

This rearrangement joins TRBV7-3 to TRBJ2-1; D is possibly TRBD2 (6 bases). The CDR3 runs 14 residues. Deletions cut 2 bases from V and 10 bases from J, with 15 bases between. The germline CDR1 and CDR2 sequences are SGHTA and FQGTGA. The CDR3, as DNA: TGTGCCAGCAGCTTAGCGGGTGGGGGGAACGAGCAGTTCTTC. Its protein product is CASSLAGGGNEQFF.

V usage is TRBV19 and J usage is TRBJ2-4, with TRBD1 identical over 7 bases. Germline V lookup: CDR1 LNHDA, CDR2 SQIVND (reference sequence). Germline trimming cut 10 bases from V and 3 bases from J; bases unmatched to any gene: 12. CDR3 length: 15 residues. The CDR3 loop is CATARQGVGKNIQYF. CDR3 coding DNA: TGTGCCACTGCCAGACAGGGTGTCGGCAAAAACATTCAGTACTTC.

This chain links TRBV6-4 with TRBJ2-2, with D possibly being TRBD1 (6 bases). The V end was cut by 3 bases, the J end by 8 bases, with 10 bases between. In germline, CDR1 is MRHNA, CDR2 SNTAGT. CDR3 length: 13 amino acids. CDR3 protein: CASSETGKGELFF. The CDR3, as DNA: TGTGCCAGCAGTGAAACAGGGAAAGGGGAGCTGTTTTTT.

The chain carries TRBV7-9 and TRBJ2-3; D possibly corresponds to TRBD1 (5 bases). Germline CDR1 reads SEHNR; CDR2 reads FQNEAQ (reference sequence). The length of the CDR3 is 16 residues. Trimming took 2 bases from V and 0 from J, leaving 12 bases between them. The CDR3 here is CASSLWVTASTDTQYF. CDR3 coding DNA: TGTGCCAGCAGCTTATGGGTGACAGCTAGCACAGATACGCAGTATTTT.

V gene TRBV5-1 combines with J gene TRBJ1-1, with D possibly being TRBD1 (6 bases). Trimming left V 4 bases short and J 3 bases short, with 19 bases between. Looked up from germline, CDR1 is SGHRS and CDR2 is YFSETQ. The CDR3 sequence is 16 residues long. CDR3 protein: CASSLSGGRVDTEAFF. The CDR3 DNA reads TGCGCCAGCAGCCTAAGTGGGGGCCGCGTGGACACTGAAGCTTTCTTT.

V and J are TRBV6-5 and TRBJ2-7; 12 positions agree with TRBD1. The CDR3 sequence is 15 residues long. Germline values: CDR1 MNHEY, CDR2 SVGAGI. The V and J ends lost 4 bases and 5 bases, in that order; junction bases with no gene match: 6. CDR3 in DNA: TGTGCCAGCAGTTCCTCCGGGACAGGGGGCGACGAGCAGTACTTC. Translated: CASSSSGTGGDEQYF.

V is TRBV5-1 and J is TRBJ2-1, with 10 bases identical to TRBD2. Germline V gives CDR1 SGHRS, CDR2 YFSETQ. This CDR3 contains 17 residues. With 3 bases clipped from V and 6 bases from J, the junction kept 12 bases outside the gene matches. Here the CDR3 DNA reads TGCGCCAGCAGCTCAATCGCGAGCGGGGGGGCCCCCAATGAGCAGTTCTTC. Translation gives CASSSIASGGAPNEQFF.

The chain employs TRBV11-2 and TRBJ1-3; 10 bases align to TRBD1. From germline, CDR1 is SGHAT and CDR2 FQNNGV. J was trimmed by 0 bases and V by 5 bases; bases with no gene match: 13. The CDR3 consists of 19 residues. The CDR3 region has the DNA TGTGCCAGCAGCGGACTACGGGACAGGGGCGCCCGCTCTGGAAACACCATATATTTT. It is translated as CASSGLRDRGARSGNTIYF.

The rearrangement uses TRBV5-8 and TRBJ1-1; D call uncertain. The CDR3 contains 14 residues. V was pared by 0 bases and J by 1 base, with 7 bases between. Per germline, CDR1 SGHTS and CDR2 YDEGEE. The CDR3 protein is CASSLVWANTEAFF. In DNA form, the CDR3 reads TGTGCCAGCAGCTTGGTCTGGGCGAACACTGAAGCTTTCTTT.

This sequence joins TRBV30 and TRBJ1-3; tentatively, D is TRBD1 (5 bases). The CDR3 runs to 13 residues. Germline CDR1 reads GTSNPN; CDR2 reads SVGIG (reference sequence). Trimming left V 8 bases short and J 1 base short, with 12 bases between. CDR3 sequence: CARQGASGNTIYF. The CDR3 region has the DNA TGTGCCCGACAAGGGGCTTCTGGAAACACCATATATTTT. Using reference TRBV30 and TRBJ1-3 for the parts outside the CDR3, the full variable domain is SQTIHQWPATLVQPVGSPLSLECTVEGTSNPNLYWYRQAAGRGLQLLFYSVGIGQISSEVPQNLSASRPQDRQFILSSKKLLLSDSGFYLCARQGASGNTIYFGEGSWLTVV.

J is TRBJ2-2 and V is TRBV29-1; 9 bases line up with TRBD1. Germline values: CDR1 SQVTM, CDR2 ANQGSEA. The CDR3 covers 12 residues. The CDR3 DNA follows: TGCACGGTGGGACAGGGAACCGGGGAGCTGTTTTTT. Its translation: CTVGQGTGELFF.

This chain joins TRBV4-1 and TRBJ2-3; 7 bases agree with TRBD1. V was pared by 1 base and J by 2 bases, with 6 bases of the junction left unmatched. This CDR3 has 16 residues. Per germline, CDR1 MGHRA and CDR2 YSYEKL. CDR3 nucleotides: TGCGCCAGCAGCCAAGGGCCGGGACAGAACACAGATACGCAGTATTTT. Its protein is CASSQGPGQNTDTQYF.

This chain links TRBV5-6 with TRBJ1-3; D is unresolved. The CDR3 is 16 residues long. With 0 bases removed from V and 0 bases from J, the gap between germline ends came to 10 bases. In germline, CDR1 is SGHDT, CDR2 YYEEEE. In nucleotides, the CDR3 is TGTGCCAGCAGCTTGGGTTACAGCAGCTCTGGAAACACCATATATTTT. Translating it yields CASSLGYSSSGNTIYF.

The V call is TRBV7-3, the J call TRBJ2-7, with D uncertain. Germline V gene data show CDR1 as SGHTA and CDR2 as FQGTGA. V gave up 3 bases and J gave up 3 bases, with 9 bases separating them. This CDR3 contains 13 residues. The CDR3, as DNA: TGTGCCAGCAGCTTGGGCAGACACTACGAGCAGTACTTC. This translates into CASSLGRHYEQYF.

This chain links TRBV4-2 with TRBJ1-2; unclear D gene. Germline-derived CDR1 and CDR2 are LGHNA and YNFKEQ. Trimming took 0 bases from V and 5 from J, leaving 16 bases between them. This CDR3 is built from 16 residues. CDR3 sequence: CASSQEGFVELYGYTF. The CDR3 bases are TGTGCCAGCAGCCAAGAGGGTTTTGTGGAGCTTTATGGCTACACCTTC.

This rearrangement joins TRBV5-1 to TRBJ2-1; TRBD1 matches at 7 bases. J was trimmed by 6 bases and V by 8 bases; bases with no gene match: 8. The CDR3 runs 13 residues. Germline CDR1 is SGHRS and CDR2 is YFSETQ. The DNA of the CDR3 is TGCGCCAGTGGACAGGCGGGCGGCAATGAGCAGTTCTTC. Translated, it gives CASGQAGGNEQFF.

V gene TRBV19 combines with J gene TRBJ1-5, with 8 bases matching TRBD1. The CDR3 has 14 residues. V lost 4 bases, J lost 7 bases, and 6 bases stayed unmatched. The germline CDR1 and CDR2 sequences are LNHDA and SQIVND (reference sequence). CDR3 loop: CASSTGQGRQPQHF. CDR3 nucleotides: TGTGCCAGTAGTACCGGACAGGGTCGACAGCCCCAGCATTTT.

This clone was observed a single time. V and J are TRBV4-3 and TRBJ1-5, with 8 bases lining up with TRBD1. The CDR3 is 15 residues long. Germline CDR1 and CDR2: LGHNA and YSLEER. V lost 0 bases to trimming and J lost 4 bases; unmatched junction nucleotides: 2. The CDR3 DNA is TGCGCCAGCAGCCAAGATACAGGGGGTAATCAGCCCCAGCATTTT. Residues: CASSQDTGGNQPQHF.